The 31 T cell receptor beta chains reported below all come from one sample, sequenced in a study of T cell repertoires in cytomegalovirus infection. These TCRs' antigens remain unknown. TCRdb ran MiXCR on the reads and lists one entry per CDR3 protein. The profile shows approximately 110,000 distinct CDR3 sequences, around 40% of them singletons. The source material was CD8+ T cells from cultured PBMCs, sampled from culture after CMV antigen stimulation. Receptor source: a human donor in good health (CMV status not recorded). Some clones in this sample may be carry-over from other donors' samples.

This clonotype has a handful of counts. For the CDR3, the DNA is TGCAGCGCCATTATGACAGGAACCTACGAGCAGTACTTC. As protein: CSAIMTGTYEQYF. This sequence joins TRBV29-1 and TRBJ2-7; perhaps TRBD1 as D (6 bases). V lost 7 bases, J lost 2 bases, and 15 bases lay in between. Germline V gene sequence: CDR1 SQVTM, CDR2 ANQGSEA. The CDR3 consists of 13 residues.

The chain has TRBV12-3 or TRBV12-4 and TRBJ2-7; 9 bases are a match to TRBD1. With 9 bases clipped from V and 3 bases from J, the junction kept 6 bases outside the gene matches. The CDR3 spans 13 residues. For the CDR3, the DNA is TGTGCCAGTTCGGGGACAGGGCGCTACGAGCAGTACTTC. Translating gives CASSGTGRYEQYF.

The chain links TRBV7-8 to TRBJ2-6; possible D gene TRBD1, 5 bases. The CDR3 is made up of 16 amino acids. Germline lookup yields CDR1 SGHVS and CDR2 FQNEAQ. V gave up 1 base and J gave up 4 bases, with 11 bases separating them. CDR3 sequence: CASSLEGSYGANVLTF. CDR3 coding DNA: TGTGCCAGCAGCTTAGAGGGGTCGTACGGGGCCAACGTCCTGACTTTC.

V is TRBV12-3 or TRBV12-4 and J is TRBJ2-1; possibly TRBD2 for D (5 bases). The CDR3 runs to 14 residues. V was cut by 7 bases and J by 5 bases, with 15 bases left in between. The CDR3 nucleotides are TGTGCCAGCAAGGACTCCGGGCACCACAATGAGCAGTTCTTC. Amino acid sequence: CASKDSGHHNEQFF.

This clonotype occurred many times. J is TRBJ2-2 and V is TRBV24-1; a weak D match, TRBD2 (5 bases). CDR1 and CDR2 from the germline V gene are KGHDR and SFDVKD. V lost 0 bases to trimming and J lost 2 bases, with 6 bases between them. There are 15 residues in the CDR3. CDR3 DNA: TGTGCCACCAGTGATTTGGAGGGTAACACCGGGGAGCTGTTTTTT. Its protein product is CATSDLEGNTGELFF.

The rearrangement links TRBV12-3 or TRBV12-4 to TRBJ2-2; D call uncertain. V lost 3 bases to trimming and J lost 2 bases, with 4 bases between them. There are 13 residues in the CDR3. CDR3 residues: CASSFRNTGELFF. The CDR3 DNA reads TGTGCCAGCAGTTTTAGAAACACCGGGGAGCTGTTTTTT.

In this sample, this clonotype turned up a few times. The genes are TRBV7-2 and TRBJ1-5, with 10 bases aligning to TRBD1. The ends lost 4 bases at V and 2 bases at J; junction bases unmatched: 2. The CDR3 has 15 residues. Germline-derived CDR1 and CDR2 are SGHTA and FQGNSA. CDR3 DNA: TGTGCCAGCAGCTCCGGGACAGGGGGCAATCAGCCCCAGCATTTT. Amino acids: CASSSGTGGNQPQHF.

This chain joins TRBV6-6 and TRBJ2-5; 8 nucleotides agree with TRBD2. Germline-derived CDR1 and CDR2 are MNHNY and SVGAGI (reference sequence). V shed 6 bases and J 3 bases; nucleotides not matched to a gene: 9. CDR3 length: 15 amino acids. CDR3 in DNA: TGTGCCAGCAGCCTGGGCGGGGGGCCGAAAGAGACCCAGTACTTC. Its translation is CASSLGGGPKETQYF.

The V and J genes are TRBV27 and TRBJ2-1; D gene uncertain. CDR1 is MNHEY, CDR2 SMNVEV, per germline (reference sequence). With 5 bases removed from V and 10 bases from J, the gap between germline ends came to 9 bases. The CDR3 contains 11 residues. CDR3 sequence (DNA): TGTGCCAGCAGTCATCAATGGGAGCAGTTCTTC. Amino acids: CASSHQWEQFF.

This rearrangement joins TRBV5-6 to TRBJ1-1; D remains ambiguous. The CDR3 sequence is 14 residues long. The V end lost 2 bases, the J end lost 0 bases, and 8 bases lay between the germline ends. Germline V CDR1 and CDR2: SGHDT, YYEEEE. CDR3 DNA sequence: TGTGCCAGCAGCTTCTCCGGGTTGAACACTGAAGCTTTCTTT. It yields the protein CASSFSGLNTEAFF.

The table lists this clonotype with many counts. CDR3 in DNA: TGTGCCAGCAGCACAGGACAGATAGCTAACTATGGCTACACCTTC. It specifies CASSTGQIANYGYTF. The chain recombines TRBV7-9 with TRBJ1-2; tentatively, D is TRBD1 (6 bases). Germline assignment: CDR1 SEHNR and CDR2 FQNEAQ (reference sequence). The CDR3 has 15 residues. Deletions cut 5 bases from V and 0 bases from J, with 13 bases between.

This clonotype is medium-sized in the sample. The V and J genes are TRBV11-1 and TRBJ1-1, with D hard to call. The CDR3 contains 14 residues. Germline assignment: CDR1 SGHAT and CDR2 FQDESV (reference sequence). V was cut by 1 base and J by 7 bases, with 13 bases left in between. CDR3: CASSLGGVNVEAFF. The CDR3 bases are TGTGCCAGCAGCTTAGGGGGTGTGAATGTTGAAGCTTTCTTT.

This clonotype has a handful of counts. The chain joins TRBV7-6 to TRBJ2-7; possibly TRBD1 for D (6 bases). The CDR3 covers 13 residues. CDR1 is SGHVS and CDR2 is FNYEAQ in the germline V gene. Trimming cost V 5 bases and J 4 bases, with 12 bases left between them. CDR3 nucleotides: TGTGCCAGCAGCGCCAGGACAGATTACGAGCAGTACTTC. It yields the protein CASSARTDYEQYF.

V and J are TRBV7-2 and TRBJ2-7, with D unresolved. Per germline, CDR1 SGHTA and CDR2 FQGNSA. The CDR3 totals 12 residues. The V end was cut by 5 bases, the J end by 0 bases, with 5 bases between. CDR3 coding DNA: TGTGCCAGCAGCATCAGCTCCTACGAGCAGTACTTC. Residues: CASSISSYEQYF.

As to this clonotype: The final CDR3 position lacks the conserved phenylalanine or tryptophan, pointing to a likely read error. The chain combines TRBV6-1 with TRBJ2-7, with D unresolved. The CDR3 length is 11 residues. Germline V gives CDR1 MNHNS, CDR2 SASEGT. V lost 5 bases and J lost 3, with 5 bases in between. CDR3 residues: CASSWGYEQYL. In nucleotides, the CDR3 is TGTGCCAGCAGTTGGGGCTACGAGCAGTACCTC.

This sequence joins TRBV7-9 and TRBJ2-7; D could derive from TRBD1 or TRBD2 (6 bases each). This CDR3 has 17 amino acids. The V gene lost 4 bases and the J gene lost 3 bases, with 22 bases spanning the gap. Germline assignment: CDR1 SEHNR and CDR2 FQNEAQ (reference sequence). CDR3 coding DNA: TGTGCCAGCAGCTCGAACCGCGGGACAAGGCTTGACTACGAGCAGTACTTC. Protein: CASSSNRGTRLDYEQYF.

This clonotype appeared a few times. The J gene is TRBJ2-3, the V gene TRBV7-3; TRBD2 matches at 8 bases. Germline V gene sequence: CDR1 SGHTA, CDR2 FQGTGA. Unmatched junction bases numbered 3, after V lost 3 bases and J lost 4 bases. This CDR3 comprises 14 residues. CDR3: CASSLLAGADTQYF. In DNA form, the CDR3 reads TGTGCCAGCAGCTTGCTAGCGGGTGCAGATACGCAGTATTTT.

This clonotype ranks as medium-sized. The chain has TRBV7-8 and TRBJ1-1; weak D call: TRBD1 (5 bases). Trimming cost V 5 bases and J 1 base, with 20 bases left between them. The germline V gene encodes CDR1 SGHVS and CDR2 FQNEAQ. The CDR3 is made up of 17 amino acids. In DNA, the CDR3 is TGTGCCAGCAGCCCGACGGGGACCTGGGTTGAGAACACTGAAGCTTTCTTT. Its translation: CASSPTGTWVENTEAFF.

The chain carries TRBV27 and TRBJ2-7; D is uncertain. Trimming pared 5 bases from V and 1 base from J, leaving 18 bases between. Germline V CDR1 and CDR2: MNHEY, SMNVEV (reference sequence). This CDR3 is built from 16 residues. CDR3 DNA sequence: TGTGCCAGCAGTCTAAATATGGGCAGCATTTCCTACGAGCAGTACTTC. Its protein product is CASSLNMGSISYEQYF.

The genes are TRBV6-6 and TRBJ2-7; D gene ambiguous. CDR1 is MNHNY and CDR2 is SVGAGI in the germline V gene (reference sequence). The V end was cut by 4 bases, the J end by 6 bases, with 13 bases between. CDR3 length: 13 amino acids. CDR3: CASSSGDWREQYF. CDR3 nucleotides: TGTGCCAGCAGTTCCGGCGACTGGCGCGAGCAGTACTTC.

The chain uses TRBV28 and TRBJ2-1; D gene ambiguous. V lost 2 bases, J lost 2 bases, and 10 bases lay in between. The CDR3 covers 15 residues. The germline V gene encodes CDR1 MDHEN and CDR2 SYDVKM. CDR3 residues: CASSLRVSPYNEQFF. CDR3 in DNA: TGTGCCAGCAGTTTAAGGGTTAGTCCCTACAATGAGCAGTTCTTC.

J is TRBJ2-5 and V is TRBV7-8; tentative D call: TRBD2 (6 bases). The CDR3 runs to 16 residues. V gave up 2 bases and J gave up 2 bases, with 15 bases separating them. In germline, CDR1 is SGHVS, CDR2 FQNEAQ. The CDR3 region is CASSLYGGLVQETQYF. Written as DNA, the CDR3 is TGTGCCAGCAGCTTATACGGGGGTCTAGTTCAAGAGACCCAGTACTTC.

The chain joins TRBV29-1 to TRBJ2-5; either TRBD1 or TRBD2 may supply D (5 bases each). V was trimmed by 6 bases and J by 7 bases, leaving 15 bases between them. Germline CDR1 and CDR2: SQVTM and ANQGSEA. This CDR3 is built from 12 residues. CDR3 nucleotide sequence: TGCAGCGTCCCGGGACCCCAGGGGACCCAGTACTTC. This codes for CSVPGPQGTQYF.

This clonotype was seen just once. The rearrangement joins TRBV6-1 to TRBJ1-1; TRBD1 agrees at 8 bases. Losses at the gene ends were 6 bases for V and 7 bases for J; bases not matched to a gene: 4. The CDR3 sequence is 12 residues long. Germline CDR1 is MNHNS and CDR2 is SASEGT. CDR3 DNA sequence: TGTGCCAGCAGAGAGGACAGGGTTGAAGCTTTCTTT. Translated: CASREDRVEAFF.

The rearrangement links TRBV12-3 or TRBV12-4 to TRBJ2-1, with a tentative D call TRBD2 (5 bases). Between the trimmed V and J ends, which lost 4 bases and 7 bases, there was a span of 11 bases. The CDR3 runs 13 residues. CDR3 protein: CASSSDYMNEQFF. CDR3 DNA: TGTGCCAGCAGTTCCGACTATATGAATGAGCAGTTCTTC.

The rearrangement joins TRBV19 to TRBJ1-1; possibly TRBD1 for D (5 bases). V was pared by 2 bases and J by 5 bases, with 15 bases between. Germline assignment: CDR1 LNHDA and CDR2 SQIVND (reference sequence). The CDR3 extends over 15 amino acids. The DNA for the CDR3 is TGTGCCAGTAGTATATCTGGGGCCCTAGGGACTGAAGCTTTCTTT. Amino acid sequence: CASSISGALGTEAFF.

Comment on this clonotype: Sequence at one end of the junction differs from germline and may be a read error. This chain links TRBV19 with TRBJ2-6, with 8 bases aligning to TRBD1. CDR1 LNHDA and CDR2 SQIVND come from the germline V gene (reference sequence). This CDR3 contains 16 residues. The CDR3 spells CASSIGTGFGAYVLTF. The DNA for the CDR3 is TGTGCCAGTAGTATAGGGACAGGGTTTGGGGCCTACGTCCTGACTTTC.

This clonotype was recorded at least ten times. The rearrangement uses TRBV5-4 and TRBJ1-1; no firm D call. CDR3 length: 14 amino acids. Per the germline V gene, CDR1 is SGHNT and CDR2 is YYREEE (reference sequence). V was cut by 4 bases and J by 5 bases, with 15 bases left in between. The CDR3 reads CASSHSTPLTEAFF. The CDR3 nucleotides read TGTGCCAGCAGCCACAGTACCCCCTTAACTGAAGCTTTCTTT.

V gene TRBV7-2 combines with J gene TRBJ2-1, with TRBD2 matching 8 bases. The CDR3 totals 14 residues. Looked up from germline, CDR1 is SGHTA and CDR2 is FQGNSA. The V gene end was trimmed by 1 base and the J gene end by 10 bases; junction bases not matched to a gene: 6. DNA of the CDR3: TGTGCCAGCAGCTTAGTGACTAGCGATGGGGAGCAGTTCTTC. Translation: CASSLVTSDGEQFF.

This clonotype came up once. The CDR3 region has the DNA TGTGCCAGCAGCCCTCGACGCGGTCAGTGGGGGAACTATGGCTACACCTTC. Its translation: CASSPRRGQWGNYGYTF. The J gene is TRBJ1-2, the V gene TRBV7-2, with D possibly being TRBD1 (5 bases). This CDR3 has 17 amino acids. From germline, CDR1 is SGHTA and CDR2 FQGNSA. The V end was cut by 5 bases, the J end by 2 bases, with 21 bases between.

This clonotype was found many times. The chain has TRBV7-2 and TRBJ1-6, with a weak D call TRBD1 (5 bases). Per germline, CDR1 SGHTA and CDR2 FQGNSA. V lost 0 bases to trimming and J lost 8 bases, with 14 bases between them. There are 16 residues in the CDR3. CDR3: CASSLAAGGLDSPLHF. The CDR3 nucleotides are TGTGCCAGCAGCTTAGCAGCGGGGGGATTGGATTCACCCCTCCACTTT.